Detailed here is one TCR beta chain. What it recognizes is unknown. This sample was taken from a study of CD8+ T cells in alopecia areata. Described treatment: oral pan-JAK inhibitor, 5-10 mg twice daily. Alopecia areata patients provided lesional scalp punch biopsies and peripheral blood. Study conclusions and caveats: Persistence during tofacitinib was seen for many expanded lesional clones in scalp and blood. Expanded CD8+ clones among the top 100, and scalp clonality, were significantly decreased by tofacitinib. Association of baseline CD8+ expansion with response is uncertain owing to one nonresponder.

RNA was isolated and reverse transcribed to cDNA, the sequencing template. Assay: immunoSEQ multiplex PCR; the TCRdb copy retains only in-frame clones and omits some. The table has roughly 210,000 clones, less than 45% seen once; the top ten hold around 3%. CDR1 and CDR2 (germline): LGHNA, YNFKEQ. This CDR3 is 14 amino acids long. V was clipped by 1 base and J by 0 bases, with 7 bases between them. J is TRBJ2-7 and V is TRBV4-2; a weak D match, TRBD2 (5 bases). The sequences come from CD4+ T cells sorted from blood, collected at approximately week 36, from a patient treated with tofacitinib. This clonotype was obtained from a human donor with alopecia areata. This CDR3 reads CASSQGGFSYEQYF. CDR3 in DNA: TGTGCCAGCAGCCAAGGCGGGTTCTCCTACGAGCAGTACTTC.